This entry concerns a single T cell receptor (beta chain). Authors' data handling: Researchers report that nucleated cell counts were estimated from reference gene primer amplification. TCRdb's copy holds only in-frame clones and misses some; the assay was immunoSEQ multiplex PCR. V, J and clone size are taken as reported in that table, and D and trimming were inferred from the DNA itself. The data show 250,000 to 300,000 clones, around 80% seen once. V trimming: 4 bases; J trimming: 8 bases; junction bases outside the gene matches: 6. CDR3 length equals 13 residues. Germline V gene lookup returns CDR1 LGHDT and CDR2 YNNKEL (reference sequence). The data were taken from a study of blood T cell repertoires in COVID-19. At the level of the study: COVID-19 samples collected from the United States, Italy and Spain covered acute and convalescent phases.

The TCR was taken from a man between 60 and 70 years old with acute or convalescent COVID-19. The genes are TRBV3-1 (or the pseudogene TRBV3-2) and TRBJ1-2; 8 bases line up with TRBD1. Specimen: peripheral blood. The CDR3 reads CASSPRTGQGYTF. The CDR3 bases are TGTGCCAGCAGCCCGAGGACAGGGCAAGGCTACACCTTC.